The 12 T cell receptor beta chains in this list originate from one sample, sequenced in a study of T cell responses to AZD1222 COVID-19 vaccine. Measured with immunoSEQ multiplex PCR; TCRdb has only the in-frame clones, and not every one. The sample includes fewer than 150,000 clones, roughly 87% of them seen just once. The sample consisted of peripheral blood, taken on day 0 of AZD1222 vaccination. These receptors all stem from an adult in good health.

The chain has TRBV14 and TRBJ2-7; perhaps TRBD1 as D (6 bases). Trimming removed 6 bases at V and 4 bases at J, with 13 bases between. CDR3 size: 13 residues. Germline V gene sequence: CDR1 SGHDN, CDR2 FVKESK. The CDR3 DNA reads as TGTGCCAGCAGTAAAACAGGGCCTTACGAGCAGTACTTC. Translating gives CASSKTGPYEQYF.

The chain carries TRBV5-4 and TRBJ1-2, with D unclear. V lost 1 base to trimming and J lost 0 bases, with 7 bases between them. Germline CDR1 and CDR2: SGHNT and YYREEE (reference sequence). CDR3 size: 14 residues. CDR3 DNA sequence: TGTGCCAGCAGCTTGACAGACCCTAACTATGGCTACACCTTC. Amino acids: CASSLTDPNYGYTF.

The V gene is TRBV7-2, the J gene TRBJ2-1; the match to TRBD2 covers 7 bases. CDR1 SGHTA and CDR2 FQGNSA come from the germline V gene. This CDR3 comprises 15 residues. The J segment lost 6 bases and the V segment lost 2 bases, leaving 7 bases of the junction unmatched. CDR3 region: CASSLYGGTSNEQFF. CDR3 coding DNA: TGTGCCAGCAGCTTATACGGGGGGACTTCCAATGAGCAGTTCTTC.

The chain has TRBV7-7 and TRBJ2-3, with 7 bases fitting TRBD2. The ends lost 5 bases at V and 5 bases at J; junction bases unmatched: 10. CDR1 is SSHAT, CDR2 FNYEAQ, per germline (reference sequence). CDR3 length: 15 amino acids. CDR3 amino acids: CASSQISGGQDTQYF. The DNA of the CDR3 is TGTGCCAGCAGCCAAATATCGGGGGGTCAAGATACGCAGTATTTT.

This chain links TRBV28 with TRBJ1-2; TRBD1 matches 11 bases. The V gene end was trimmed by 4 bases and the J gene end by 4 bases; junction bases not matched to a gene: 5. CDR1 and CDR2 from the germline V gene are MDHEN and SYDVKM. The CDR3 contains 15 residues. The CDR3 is CASSYGQGATYGYTF. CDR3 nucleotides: TGTGCCAGCAGTTACGGACAGGGGGCGACCTATGGCTACACCTTC.

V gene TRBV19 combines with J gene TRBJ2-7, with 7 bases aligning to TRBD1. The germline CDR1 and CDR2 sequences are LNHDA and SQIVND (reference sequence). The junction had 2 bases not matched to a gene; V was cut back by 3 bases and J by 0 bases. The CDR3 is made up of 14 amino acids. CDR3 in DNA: TGTGCCAGTAGTATGAGACAGGGCTCCTACGAGCAGTACTTC. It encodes CASSMRQGSYEQYF.

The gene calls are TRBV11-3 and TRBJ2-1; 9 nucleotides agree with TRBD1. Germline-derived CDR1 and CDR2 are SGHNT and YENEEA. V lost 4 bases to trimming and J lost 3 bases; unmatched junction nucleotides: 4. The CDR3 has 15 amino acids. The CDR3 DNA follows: TGTGCCAGCAGCTGGGGACAGGGTAACTACAATGAGCAGTTCTTC. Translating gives CASSWGQGNYNEQFF. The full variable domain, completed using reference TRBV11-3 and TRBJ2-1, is EAGVVQSPRYKIIEKKQPVAFWCNPISGHNTLYWYLQNLGQGPELLIRYENEEAVDDSQLPKDRFSAERLKGVDSTLKIQPAELGDSAVYLCASSWGQGNYNEQFFGPGTRLTVL.

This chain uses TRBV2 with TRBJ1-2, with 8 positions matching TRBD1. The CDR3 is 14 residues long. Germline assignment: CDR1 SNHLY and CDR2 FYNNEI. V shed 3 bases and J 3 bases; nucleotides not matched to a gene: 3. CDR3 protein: CASSETGEYYGYTF. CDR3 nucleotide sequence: TGTGCCAGCAGTGAGACAGGGGAATACTATGGCTACACCTTC. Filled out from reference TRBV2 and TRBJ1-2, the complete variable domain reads EPEVTQTPSHQVTQMGQEVILRCVPISNHLYFYWYRQILGQKVEFLVSFYNNEISEKSEIFDDQFSVERPDGSNFTLKIRSTKLEDSAMYFCASSETGEYYGYTFGSGTRLTVV.

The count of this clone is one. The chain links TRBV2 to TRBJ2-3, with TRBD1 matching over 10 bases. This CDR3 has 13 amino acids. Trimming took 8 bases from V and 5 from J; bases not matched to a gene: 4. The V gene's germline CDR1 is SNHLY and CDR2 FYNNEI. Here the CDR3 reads CASETGGKDTQYF. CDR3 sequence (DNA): TGTGCCAGCGAGACAGGGGGCAAAGATACGCAGTATTTT.

CDR3 in DNA: TGTGCCAGCTCACAAAGGGGAAACTCTGGGGCCAACGTCCTGACTTTC. Translating gives CASSQRGNSGANVLTF. The gene calls are TRBV18 and TRBJ2-6; D is possibly TRBD1 (5 bases). Germline CDR1 reads KGHSH; CDR2 reads LQKENI. Trimming took 4 bases from V and 0 from J, leaving 10 bases between them. The CDR3 covers 16 residues.

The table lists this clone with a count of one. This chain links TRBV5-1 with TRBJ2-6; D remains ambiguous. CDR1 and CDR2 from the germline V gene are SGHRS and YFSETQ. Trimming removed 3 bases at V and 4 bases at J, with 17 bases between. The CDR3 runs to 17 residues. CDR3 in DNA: TGCGCCAGCAGCTCGGACCCCGTCTTACCCGGGGCCAACGTCCTGACTTTC. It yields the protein CASSSDPVLPGANVLTF. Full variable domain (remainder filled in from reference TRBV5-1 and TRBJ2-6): KAGVTQTPRYLIKTRGQQVTLSCSPISGHRSVSWYQQTPGQGLQFLFEYFSETQRNKGNFPGRFSGRQFSNSRSEMNVSTLELGDSALYLCASSSDPVLPGANVLTFGAGSRLTVL.

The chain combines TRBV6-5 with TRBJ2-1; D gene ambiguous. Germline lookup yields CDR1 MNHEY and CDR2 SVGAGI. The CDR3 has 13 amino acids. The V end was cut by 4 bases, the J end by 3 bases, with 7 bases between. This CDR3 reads CASSSHSYNEQFF. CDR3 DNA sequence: TGTGCCAGCAGTTCTCACAGCTACAATGAGCAGTTCTTC.